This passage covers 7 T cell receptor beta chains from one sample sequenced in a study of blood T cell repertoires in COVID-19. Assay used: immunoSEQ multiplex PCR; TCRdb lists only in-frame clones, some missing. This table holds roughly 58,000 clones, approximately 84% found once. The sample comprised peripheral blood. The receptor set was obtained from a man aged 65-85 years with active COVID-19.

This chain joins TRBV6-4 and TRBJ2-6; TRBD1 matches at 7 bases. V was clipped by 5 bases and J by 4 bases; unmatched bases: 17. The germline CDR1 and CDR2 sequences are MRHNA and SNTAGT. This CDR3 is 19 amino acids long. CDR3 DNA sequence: TGTGCCAGCAGTCGCCTCGAGACAGGGTACGGGGTAGGGGCCAACGTCCTGACTTTC. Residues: CASSRLETGYGVGANVLTF.

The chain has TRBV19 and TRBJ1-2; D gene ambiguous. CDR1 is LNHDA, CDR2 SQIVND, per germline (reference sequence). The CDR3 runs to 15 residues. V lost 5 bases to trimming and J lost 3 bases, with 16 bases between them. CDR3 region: CASSSGEALYYGYTF. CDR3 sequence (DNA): TGTGCCAGTAGTTCCGGTGAGGCCCTTTACTATGGCTACACCTTC.

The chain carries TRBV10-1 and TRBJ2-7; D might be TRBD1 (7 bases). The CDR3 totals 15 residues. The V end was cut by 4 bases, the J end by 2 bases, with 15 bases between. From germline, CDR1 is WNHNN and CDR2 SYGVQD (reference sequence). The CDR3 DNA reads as TGCGCCAGCAGTGGCGGGACAGACGGAACCTACGAGCAGTACTTC. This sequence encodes CASSGGTDGTYEQYF.

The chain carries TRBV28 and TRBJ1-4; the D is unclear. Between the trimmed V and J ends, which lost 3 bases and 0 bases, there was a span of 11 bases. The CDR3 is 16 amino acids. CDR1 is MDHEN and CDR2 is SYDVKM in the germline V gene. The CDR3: CASSFGKQATNEKLFF. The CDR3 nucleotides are TGTGCCAGCAGTTTCGGGAAGCAGGCAACTAATGAAAAACTGTTTTTT. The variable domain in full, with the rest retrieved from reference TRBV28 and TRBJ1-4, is DVKVTQSSRYLVKRTGEKVFLECVQDMDHENMFWYRQDPGLGLRLIYFSYDVKMKEKGDIPEGYSVSREKKERFSLILESASTNQTSMYLCASSFGKQATNEKLFFGSGTQLSVL.

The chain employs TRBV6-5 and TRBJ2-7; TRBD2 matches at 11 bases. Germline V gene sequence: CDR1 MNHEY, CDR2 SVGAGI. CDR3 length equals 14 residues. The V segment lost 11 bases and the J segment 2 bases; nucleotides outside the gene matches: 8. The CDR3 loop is CAAGTSGITYEQYF. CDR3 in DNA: TGTGCCGCCGGGACTAGCGGAATAACCTACGAGCAGTACTTC.

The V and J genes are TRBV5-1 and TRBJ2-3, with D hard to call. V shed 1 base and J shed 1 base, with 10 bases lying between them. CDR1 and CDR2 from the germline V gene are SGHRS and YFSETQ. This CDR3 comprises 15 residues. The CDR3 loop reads CASSLTFEGTDTQYF. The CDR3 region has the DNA TGCGCCAGCAGCTTGACATTCGAAGGCACAGATACGCAGTATTTT.

CDR3 nucleotides: TGTGCCAGTAGTCCCACAGGAAGCTCCTATAATTCACCCCTCCACTTT. Protein product: CASSPTGSSYNSPLHF. This rearrangement joins TRBV19 to TRBJ1-6; weak D call: TRBD1 (5 bases). Trimming removed 5 bases at V and 0 bases at J, with 11 bases between. The CDR3 length is 16 residues. Germline V lookup: CDR1 LNHDA, CDR2 SQIVND (reference sequence).